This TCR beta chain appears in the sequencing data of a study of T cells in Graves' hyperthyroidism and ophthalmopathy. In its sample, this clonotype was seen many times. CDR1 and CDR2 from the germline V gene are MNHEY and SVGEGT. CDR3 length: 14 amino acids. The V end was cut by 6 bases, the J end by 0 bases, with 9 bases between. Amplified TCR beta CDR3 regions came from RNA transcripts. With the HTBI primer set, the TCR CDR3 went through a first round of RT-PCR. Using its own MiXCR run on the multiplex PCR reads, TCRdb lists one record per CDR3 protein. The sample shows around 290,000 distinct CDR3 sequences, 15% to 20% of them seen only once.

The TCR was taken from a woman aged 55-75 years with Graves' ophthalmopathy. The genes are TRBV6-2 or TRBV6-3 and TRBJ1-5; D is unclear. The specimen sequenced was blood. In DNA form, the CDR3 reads TGTGCCAGCAGCCCCTTCGGTAGCAATCAGCCCCAGCATTTT. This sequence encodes CASSPFGSNQPQHF.